This T cell receptor beta chain was profiled in a study of blood T cell repertoires in COVID-19. On the study more broadly: Sites in the United States, Italy and Spain provided acute and convalescent COVID-19 samples. Nucleic acid was either cDNA or gDNA, and it came from T cells, B-cell-depleted T cells, or PBMCs.

Original processing methods: Using reference gene primer amplification, nucleated cell counts were estimated. Measured with immunoSEQ multiplex PCR; TCRdb has only the in-frame clones, and not every one. From that table come the V and J calls and clone size; the DNA was used to work out D and trimming. The sample shows a few hundred thousand clones, 70% to 90% of them seen only once. Germline CDR1 is MDHEN and CDR2 is SYDVKM. CDR3 length: 15 residues. Between the trimmed V and J ends, which lost 4 bases and 0 bases, there was a span of 10 bases. The receptor was isolated from a woman aged 50 to 60 with active or convalescent COVID-19. Material: peripheral blood. This chain connects TRBV28 to TRBJ2-1; the D gene is possibly TRBD1 (5 bases). The CDR3 bases are TGTGCCAGCAGTTGGCGACAGAGCTCCTACAATGAGCAGTTCTTC. Translation: CASSWRQSSYNEQFF.